A selection of T cell receptor beta chains follows, all from one sample in a study of brain T cells in children with intractable seizures. Produced via immunoSEQ multiplex PCR; TCRdb's table is partial and in-frame only. The table includes fewer than 150,000 clones, 94% detected once. This specimen consisted of peripheral blood, obtained at surgery. The receptor set was obtained from a boy in the first two years of life with hemimegalencephaly and intractable seizures. Both conserved end residues are part of each CDR3. The D gene is left open where the match is weak.

V	D	J	DNA	CDR3
TRBV5-1	.	TRBJ1-3	TGCGCCAGCAGCTTGGGGAGGGCAGGGCCATTCCTCCCTTACTCTGGAAACACCATATATTTT	CASSLGRAGPFLPYSGNTIYF
TRBV27	.	TRBJ2-7	TGTGCCAGCAGTTACCCCGGGGTGCGGGAGCAGTACTTC	CASSYPGVREQYF
TRBV6-6	TRBD1	TRBJ1-2	TGTGCCAGCAGCTGGAACCCCCAGGGGGGTGGCTACACCTTC	CASSWNPQGGGYTF
TRBV19	.	TRBJ1-1	TGTGCCACAGCTTTCCGAGGGGCGAACACTGAAGCTTTCTTT	CATAFRGANTEAFF
TRBV28	TRBD2	TRBJ2-5	TGTGCCAGCAGTTTCGGTGGGAGGGCCCAAGAGACCCAGTACTTC	CASSFGGRAQETQYF
TRBV7-8	.	TRBJ1-1	TGTGCCAGCAGCTATCCCCGCGGCACTGAAGCTTTCTTT	CASSYPRGTEAFF
TRBV7-8	TRBD1	TRBJ2-1	TGTGCCAGCAGCCCACAGGGGAGCTACAATGAGCAGTTCTTC	CASSPQGSYNEQFF
TRBV28	.	TRBJ1-5	TGTGCCAGCTCCGAAAGTTGGGGTACACTTCTAAATCAGCCCCAGCATTTT	CASSESWGTLLNQPQHF
TRBV9	TRBD2	TRBJ2-5	TGTGCCAGCAGCGTAGTAGTCCTAGCGGGAGTTTCGGAGACCCAGTACTTC	CASSVVVLAGVSETQYF
TRBV9	.	TRBJ2-7	TGTGCCAGCAGCGTAGATCTAGCAGCCTACGAGCAGTACTTC	CASSVDLAAYEQYF
TRBV5-1	.	TRBJ1-2	TGCGCCAGCAGCTTTTCCCCACAGGGCAGAGGGGATGGCTACACCTTC	CASSFSPQGRGDGYTF